The next 21 T cell receptor beta chains were all read from a single sample in a study of cytomegalovirus exposure and HLA in healthy donors. PCR involved 60 Vbeta and 13 Jbeta primers. Clones were read by immunoSEQ multiplex PCR, and TCRdb kept only the in-frame ones, dropping some. The table lists some 100,000 clones, around 77% of them singletons. Sequencing was performed on PBMCs. The source is a man between 40 and 49 years old in good health and CMV-seropositive.

The chain employs TRBV19 and TRBJ1-5, with D perhaps TRBD1 (6 bases). Germline V CDR1 and CDR2: LNHDA, SQIVND (reference sequence). The CDR3 consists of 14 residues. Trimming took 4 bases from V and 5 from J, leaving 12 bases between them. The CDR3 sequence is CASSKGEGYQPQHF. The CDR3 DNA reads TGTGCCAGTAGTAAGGGGGAGGGGTATCAGCCCCAGCATTTT.

As DNA, the CDR3 is TGTGCCAGCAGTTTGGCGCCGGCGGGACTAGCGGGGGTGGGAGATACGCAGTATTTT. Residues: CASSLAPAGLAGVGDTQYF. V gene TRBV27 combines with J gene TRBJ2-3, with 14 positions matching TRBD2. This CDR3 region has 19 residues. V lost 3 bases, J lost 5 bases, and 13 bases stayed unmatched. Germline assignment: CDR1 MNHEY and CDR2 SMNVEV (reference sequence).

The rearrangement links TRBV13 to TRBJ1-2; a possible D gene is TRBD1 (5 bases). CDR1 PRHDT and CDR2 FYEKMQ come from the germline V gene (reference sequence). The CDR3 has 16 amino acids. The V end was cut by 3 bases, the J end by 3 bases, with 17 bases between. The CDR3 DNA reads TGTGCCAGCAGCTTTCAGGGTGTTTCTCTGGACTATGGCTACACCTTC. This sequence encodes CASSFQGVSLDYGYTF.

This clone was detected only once. V usage is TRBV5-1 and J usage is TRBJ2-7; D gene unclear. There are 14 residues in the CDR3. The V and J ends lost 1 base and 0 bases respectively, with 8 bases between them. Looked up from germline, CDR1 is SGHRS and CDR2 is YFSETQ. CDR3 nucleotides: TGCGCCAGCAGCTTGAGGCAGGACTCCTACGAGCAGTACTTC. It yields the protein CASSLRQDSYEQYF.

The V gene is TRBV7-3, the J gene TRBJ2-1; perhaps TRBD2 as D (5 bases). Germline CDR1 SGHTA, CDR2 FQGTGA. V was trimmed by 3 bases and J by 6 bases, leaving 15 bases between them. The CDR3 covers 15 residues. The CDR3: CASSLLFGKTNEQFF. The CDR3 coding sequence is TGTGCCAGCAGCTTGTTATTCGGGAAAACCAATGAGCAGTTCTTC.

The sample holds one count of this clone. The rearrangement links TRBV5-1 to TRBJ2-1; TRBD2 aligns across 13 bases. The CDR3 runs to 15 residues. J was trimmed by 13 bases and V by 0 bases; bases with no gene match: 7. Germline assignment: CDR1 SGHRS and CDR2 YFSETQ. This CDR3 reads CASSLELAGGRSQFF. The CDR3, as DNA: TGCGCCAGCAGCTTGGAACTAGCGGGGGGGCGGTCACAGTTCTTC.

This chain links TRBV11-2 with TRBJ1-1; 10 bases line up with TRBD1. J gave up 5 bases and V 5 bases, and 2 bases lay outside the gene matches. This CDR3 contains 13 residues. The germline CDR1 and CDR2 sequences are SGHAT and FQNNGV. In nucleotides, the CDR3 is TGTGCCAGCAGCCGGACAGGGGGGACTGAAGCTTTCTTT. Translation gives CASSRTGGTEAFF.

The V and J genes are TRBV10-3 and TRBJ2-6; tentatively, D is TRBD2 (6 bases). Germline V gene sequence: CDR1 ENHRY, CDR2 SYGVKD. This CDR3 is 18 amino acids long. Trimming pared 4 bases from V and 0 bases from J, leaving 16 bases between. The CDR3 reads CAISGPGLPASGANVLTF. The CDR3 DNA sequence: TGTGCCATCAGTGGCCCGGGACTCCCAGCCTCTGGGGCCAACGTCCTGACTTTC.

This chain links TRBV7-9 with TRBJ2-7, with 9 positions matching TRBD1. Germline V gene lookup returns CDR1 SEHNR and CDR2 FQNEAQ (reference sequence). This CDR3 is built from 15 residues. With V trimmed by 2 bases and J by 5 bases, 7 bases remained unmatched. As DNA, the CDR3 is TGTGCCAGCAGCTTACTTTCCGGGACAGGGAACGAGCAGTACTTC. As protein: CASSLLSGTGNEQYF. Full variable domain (rest looked up from reference TRBV7-9 and TRBJ2-7): DTGVSQNPRHKITKRGQNVTFRCDPISEHNRLYWYRQTLGQGPEFLTYFQNEAQLEKSRLLSDRFSAERPKGSFSTLEIQRTEQGDSAMYLCASSLLSGTGNEQYFGPGTRLTVT.

In this sample, this clone turned up once. J is TRBJ1-1 and V is TRBV7-2, with a tentative D call TRBD1 (5 bases). V was shortened by 8 bases and J by 0 bases, with 10 bases between the two germline ends. The germline CDR1 and CDR2 sequences are SGHTA and FQGNSA. The CDR3 is made up of 13 amino acids. The CDR3 reads CASAGQMNTEAFF. The DNA of the CDR3 is TGTGCCAGCGCGGGGCAGATGAACACTGAAGCTTTCTTT.

The CDR3 reads CASSQWRGGSTDTQYF. CDR3 nucleotide sequence: TGTGCCAGCAGCCAATGGCGGGGCGGGAGCACAGATACGCAGTATTTT. The chain is built from TRBV4-2 and TRBJ2-3, with a possible D match to TRBD2 (6 bases). The ends were cut back, 2 bases at V and 0 bases at J, with 12 bases in the middle. This CDR3 region has 16 residues. CDR1 LGHNA and CDR2 YNFKEQ come from the germline V gene.

A single count supports this clone. J is TRBJ1-3 and V is TRBV7-2; 8 positions agree with TRBD1. CDR3 length: 17 amino acids. Unmatched junction bases numbered 13, after V lost 6 bases and J lost 3 bases. Germline V gene sequence: CDR1 SGHTA, CDR2 FQGNSA. The CDR3 loop is CASRLTQGAVFGNTIYF. In DNA, the CDR3 is TGTGCCAGCAGACTAACCCAGGGGGCAGTCTTTGGAAACACCATATATTTT.

This clone showed up just a few times. This chain joins TRBV5-1 and TRBJ2-2, with 9 bases that match TRBD1. The J segment lost 5 bases and the V segment lost 0 bases, leaving 8 bases of the junction unmatched. Germline-derived CDR1 and CDR2 are SGHRS and YFSETQ. The CDR3 is 17 residues long. The CDR3 spells CASSLASQGARTGELFF. CDR3 nucleotide sequence: TGCGCCAGCAGCTTGGCATCACAGGGGGCGCGTACCGGGGAGCTGTTTTTT. The entire variable domain, with the rest obtained from reference TRBV5-1 and TRBJ2-2, is as follows: KAGVTQTPRYLIKTRGQQVTLSCSPISGHRSVSWYQQTPGQGLQFLFEYFSETQRNKGNFPGRFSGRQFSNSRSEMNVSTLELGDSALYLCASSLASQGARTGELFFGEGSRLTVL.

The chain combines TRBV19 with TRBJ1-5, with TRBD1 identical over 8 bases. This CDR3 spans 13 amino acids. Germline V gene lookup returns CDR1 LNHDA and CDR2 SQIVND (reference sequence). The V and J ends lost 9 bases and 7 bases, in that order; junction bases with no gene match: 8. This CDR3 reads CASIGQGGQPQHF. The CDR3 coding sequence is TGTGCCAGCATCGGACAGGGCGGACAGCCCCAGCATTTT.

The table lists this clone with a count of one. The chain has TRBV7-3 and TRBJ2-5; D may be TRBD2 (6 bases). The V and J ends lost 4 bases and 5 bases respectively, with 20 bases between them. Germline V lookup: CDR1 SGHTA, CDR2 FQGTGA. The CDR3 has 16 amino acids. The CDR3 here is CASSSRTGGSLETQYF. CDR3 DNA: TGTGCCAGCAGCTCGAGGACCGGGGGTAGCTTGGAGACCCAGTACTTC. The whole variable domain, remainder taken from reference TRBV7-3 and TRBJ2-5, is GAGVSQTPSNKVTEKGKYVELRCDPISGHTALYWYRQSLGQGPEFLIYFQGTGAADDSGLPNDRFFAVRPEGSVSTLKIQRTERGDSAVYLCASSSRTGGSLETQYFGPGTRLLVL.

The chain recombines TRBV6-5 with TRBJ2-1; the match to TRBD2 covers 8 bases. From germline, CDR1 is MNHEY and CDR2 SVGAGI. The V segment lost 5 bases and the J segment 5 bases; nucleotides outside the gene matches: 5. The CDR3 runs to 14 residues. The CDR3 DNA reads TGTGCCAGCAGTCGGGAGGGGACCCACAATGAGCAGTTCTTC. It yields the protein CASSREGTHNEQFF.

CDR3 region: CASSDWTGEGTDTQYF. Here the CDR3 DNA reads TGTGCCAGCAGCGACTGGACAGGGGAGGGCACAGATACGCAGTATTTT. The V gene is TRBV7-9, the J gene TRBJ2-3; 9 positions agree with TRBD1. CDR1 is SEHNR and CDR2 is FQNEAQ in the germline V gene (reference sequence). The junction had 7 bases not matched to a gene; V was cut back by 5 bases and J by 1 base. The CDR3 runs to 16 residues.

V is TRBV7-2 and J is TRBJ1-2, with 7 positions matching TRBD1. Germline V gives CDR1 SGHTA, CDR2 FQGNSA. With V trimmed by 4 bases and J by 0 bases, 11 bases remained unmatched. This CDR3 is built from 17 residues. The CDR3 sequence is CASSSFSRDRANYGYTF. Here the CDR3 DNA reads TGTGCCAGCAGCTCCTTCTCGCGGGACAGAGCTAACTATGGCTACACCTTC.

The chain links TRBV7-3 to TRBJ2-1; D gene unclear. V was trimmed by 4 bases and J by 4 bases, leaving 8 bases between them. Germline V gene lookup returns CDR1 SGHTA and CDR2 FQGTGA. This CDR3 contains 13 residues. CDR3 DNA sequence: TGTGCCAGCAGCTCCCCCAATTACAATGAGCAGTTCTTC. Protein sequence: CASSSPNYNEQFF.

The V gene is TRBV30, the J gene TRBJ2-7, with 9 bases identical to TRBD2. The germline V gene encodes CDR1 GTSNPN and CDR2 SVGIG (reference sequence). Germline trimming cut 3 bases from V and 3 bases from J; bases unmatched to any gene: 9. The CDR3 length is 15 residues. DNA for the CDR3: TGTGCCTGGAGGAGAGGGACTAGCCACTACTACGAGCAGTACTTC. Protein sequence: CAWRRGTSHYYEQYF.

The chain couples TRBV4-3 to TRBJ1-4, with D possibly matching TRBD1 (6 bases). Germline-derived CDR1 and CDR2 are LGHNA and YSLEER. The CDR3 totals 17 residues. The V end was cut by 0 bases, the J end by 10 bases, with 21 bases between. The CDR3: CASSQEKITGGGGKLFF. The DNA for the CDR3 is TGCGCCAGCAGCCAAGAAAAGATTACTGGGGGGGGCGGAAAACTGTTTTTT.